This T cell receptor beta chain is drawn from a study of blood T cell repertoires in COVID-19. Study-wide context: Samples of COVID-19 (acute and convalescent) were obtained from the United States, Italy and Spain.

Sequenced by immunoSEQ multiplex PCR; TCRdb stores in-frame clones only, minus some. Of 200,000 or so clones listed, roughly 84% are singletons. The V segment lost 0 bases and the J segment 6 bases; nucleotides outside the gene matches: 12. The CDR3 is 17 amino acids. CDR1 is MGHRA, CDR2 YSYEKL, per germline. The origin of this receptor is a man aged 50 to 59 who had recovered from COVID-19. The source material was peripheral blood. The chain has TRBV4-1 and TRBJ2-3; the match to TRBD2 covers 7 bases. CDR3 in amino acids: CASSQDFVASGGDTQYF. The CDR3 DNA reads TGCGCCAGCAGCCAAGATTTCGTGGCTAGCGGAGGGGATACGCAGTATTTT.